The 30 T cell receptor beta chains in this list originate from one sample, sequenced in a study of blood T cell repertoires in COVID-19. Sequencing was performed with immunoSEQ multiplex PCR; in TCRdb, only in-frame clones are kept and a portion is missing. The sample consists of approximately 110,000 clones, 70% to 90% of them appearing once. Sequencing was carried out using peripheral blood. These receptors all come from a man aged 40-49 years with acute or convalescent COVID-19.

This chain uses TRBV7-2 with TRBJ1-2; D is perhaps TRBD1 (6 bases). Trimming took 2 bases from V and 4 from J, leaving 17 bases between them. The CDR3 runs to 16 residues. The germline V gene has CDR1 SGHTA and CDR2 FQGNSA. The CDR3 region has the DNA TGTGCCAGCAGCTTATCCGGGGACACGGCGAGCTATGGCTACACCTTC. Translation gives CASSLSGDTASYGYTF.

This clone was counted between two and nine times. The rearrangement uses TRBV5-6 and TRBJ1-6; 9 nucleotides match TRBD1. CDR1 and CDR2 (germline): SGHDT, YYEEEE. V shed 4 bases and J 3 bases; nucleotides not matched to a gene: 2. The CDR3 has 15 amino acids. CDR3 coding DNA: TGTGCCAGCAGCCCGACAGGGGGCTATAATTCACCCCTCCACTTT. It yields the protein CASSPTGGYNSPLHF.

The chain joins TRBV3-1 (or the pseudogene TRBV3-2) to TRBJ2-7, with no clear D. The germline CDR1 and CDR2 sequences are LGHDT and YNNKEL (reference sequence). CDR3 length equals 16 residues. V was cut by 4 bases and J by 3 bases, with 19 bases left in between. CDR3 bases: TGTGCCAGCAGCCCCTCAGAGACCTCAGGTGGCTACGAGCAGTACTTC. Protein product: CASSPSETSGGYEQYF.

The chain couples TRBV29-1 to TRBJ2-7; tentatively, D is TRBD1 (6 bases). CDR1 is SQVTM, CDR2 ANQGSEA, per germline. V was shortened by 4 bases and J by 4 bases, with 17 bases between the two germline ends. The length of the CDR3 is 14 residues. The DNA for the CDR3 is TGCAGCGTTGGTGGGGGCAGGGTTCAGTACGAGCAGTACTTC. Protein product: CSVGGGRVQYEQYF.

This sequence joins TRBV30 and TRBJ2-6; D is perhaps TRBD1 (6 bases). The germline V gene has CDR1 GTSNPN and CDR2 SVGIG (reference sequence). The CDR3 covers 17 residues. The V end lost 2 bases, the J end lost 4 bases, and 18 bases lay between the germline ends. The CDR3, as DNA: TGTGCCTGGAGTCACCTAATGGGGGCGCGGGGGGCCAACGTCCTGACTTTC. Amino acids: CAWSHLMGARGANVLTF.

The chain links TRBV7-9 to TRBJ1-4; 8 bases align to TRBD1. J lost 8 bases, V lost 2 bases, and 7 bases had no gene match. CDR3 length: 15 amino acids. The V gene's germline CDR1 is SEHNR and CDR2 FQNEAQ (reference sequence). Here the CDR3 reads CASSLIPTGGEKLFF. CDR3 DNA sequence: TGTGCCAGCAGCTTAATCCCCACAGGGGGAGAAAAACTGTTTTTT. The whole variable domain, filled in from reference TRBV7-9 and TRBJ1-4, reads DTGVSQNPRHKITKRGQNVTFRCDPISEHNRLYWYRQTLGQGPEFLTYFQNEAQLEKSRLLSDRFSAERPKGSFSTLEIQRTEQGDSAMYLCASSLIPTGGEKLFFGSGTQLSVL.

This chain connects TRBV13 to TRBJ2-7; tentative D call: TRBD1 (6 bases). V was cut by 6 bases and J by 4 bases, with 10 bases left in between. In germline, CDR1 is PRHDT, CDR2 FYEKMQ (reference sequence). This CDR3 region has 12 residues. The CDR3: CASRVQGYEQYF. The CDR3, as DNA: TGTGCCAGCAGAGTTCAGGGGTACGAGCAGTACTTC.

The chain carries TRBV3-1 (or the pseudogene TRBV3-2) and TRBJ2-1; 10 bases align to TRBD2. This CDR3 region has 17 residues. The germline CDR1 and CDR2 sequences are LGHDT and YNNKEL (reference sequence). With 0 bases clipped from V and 8 bases from J, the junction kept 10 bases outside the gene matches. The CDR3 sequence: CASSQEASAGGIHEQFF. The CDR3 DNA sequence: TGTGCCAGCAGCCAAGAAGCCTCAGCGGGGGGGATCCATGAGCAGTTCTTC.

In DNA, the CDR3 is TGCGCCAGCAGTCTCGGGGGAGGTAATGACGGGGAGCTGTTTTTT. Translating gives CASSLGGGNDGELFF. J is TRBJ2-2 and V is TRBV5-1; possible D gene TRBD2, 6 bases. CDR3 length: 15 residues. Germline V gene lookup returns CDR1 SGHRS and CDR2 YFSETQ. Trimming pared 5 bases from V and 7 bases from J, leaving 18 bases between.

The rearrangement uses TRBV5-1 and TRBJ1-1; a possible D gene is TRBD1 (6 bases). Germline V gene data show CDR1 as SGHRS and CDR2 as YFSETQ. The germline V and J ends were trimmed by 7 bases and 4 bases, with 20 bases remaining between them. The CDR3 contains 15 residues. CDR3 sequence: CASAQTGSGRTEAFF. CDR3 sequence (DNA): TGCGCCAGCGCACAAACAGGGTCCGGCCGCACTGAAGCTTTCTTT.

The V call is TRBV29-1, the J call TRBJ2-2; weak D call: TRBD1 (7 bases). The CDR3 extends over 16 amino acids. Germline CDR1 and CDR2: SQVTM and ANQGSEA. V was clipped by 6 bases and J by 3 bases, with 20 bases between them. Here the CDR3 reads CSVARQGGADTGELFF. The CDR3 bases are TGCAGCGTGGCCCGCCAGGGGGGCGCCGACACCGGGGAGCTGTTTTTT.

The chain uses TRBV6-5 and TRBJ1-2, with 9 bases matching TRBD1. Losses at the gene ends were 3 bases for V and 2 bases for J; bases not matched to a gene: 4. In germline, CDR1 is MNHEY, CDR2 SVGAGI. CDR3 length: 15 residues. The DNA for the CDR3 is TGTGCCAGCAGTTATACAGGGGGCCAGAACTATGGCTACACCTTC. Its translation is CASSYTGGQNYGYTF.

This clone was counted a few times. V and J are TRBV5-6 and TRBJ2-5, with a possible D match to TRBD1 (6 bases). Looked up from germline, CDR1 is SGHDT and CDR2 is YYEEEE. The CDR3 contains 14 residues. Trimming pared 2 bases from V and 5 bases from J, leaving 13 bases between. DNA for the CDR3: TGTGCCAGCAGCTTTACAGGGATTATGGAGACCCAGTACTTC. Translating gives CASSFTGIMETQYF.

This chain uses TRBV2 with TRBJ1-2, with D perhaps matching TRBD1 (5 bases). V lost 10 bases and J 1 base, leaving 22 bases between the germline ends. The CDR3 is made up of 16 amino acids. CDR1 and CDR2 from the germline V gene are SNHLY and FYNNEI. CDR3 nucleotides: TGTGCCACCCACGGACACCTTTCCTTTTTTAACTATGGCTACACCTTC. Translation gives CATHGHLSFFNYGYTF.

This chain connects TRBV11-2 to TRBJ2-2, with 12 bases fitting TRBD2. Per germline, CDR1 SGHAT and CDR2 FQNNGV. Trimming removed 4 bases from V and 5 bases from J; junction bases left unmatched: 2. This CDR3 has 15 amino acids. The CDR3 nucleotides are TGTGCCAGCAGCTCCGGGACTAGCGGGACCGGGGAGCTGTTTTTT. It encodes CASSSGTSGTGELFF.

The J gene is TRBJ1-2, the V gene TRBV5-1, with a weak D call TRBD1 (6 bases). The CDR3 is made up of 16 amino acids. From germline, CDR1 is SGHRS and CDR2 YFSETQ. Trimming took off 3 bases at V and 0 bases at J, with 15 bases between the two ends. Here the CDR3 reads CASSWDTGLSNYGYTF. CDR3 sequence (DNA): TGCGCCAGCAGCTGGGATACAGGGCTGTCTAACTATGGCTACACCTTC.

This clone occurred once. This sequence joins TRBV4-2 and TRBJ1-3; TRBD1 agrees at 9 bases. V gave up 4 bases and J gave up 1 base; unmatched junction bases: 5. CDR3 size: 16 residues. From germline, CDR1 is LGHNA and CDR2 YNFKEQ. CDR3 nucleotides: TGTGCCAGCAGCCCTACGACAGGGGGATCTGGAAACACCATATATTTT. Translation gives CASSPTTGGSGNTIYF.

This rearrangement joins TRBV4-1 to TRBJ1-2; D unresolved. The CDR3 has 16 residues. In germline, CDR1 is MGHRA, CDR2 YSYEKL. The germline V and J ends were trimmed by 5 bases and 4 bases, with 20 bases remaining between them. CDR3 in amino acids: CASSLIIDEGTYGYTF. In DNA, the CDR3 is TGCGCCAGCAGCTTAATAATTGACGAGGGAACCTATGGCTACACCTTC.

This clone is a singleton in its sample. The chain joins TRBV11-2 to TRBJ1-4; a possible D gene is TRBD1 (6 bases). Germline CDR1 is SGHAT and CDR2 is FQNNGV. Trimming shortened V by 5 bases and J by 5 bases, and 24 bases separated the two germline ends. There are 18 residues in the CDR3. CDR3 residues: CASSPISRVGAANEKLFF. The CDR3 DNA reads TGTGCCAGCAGCCCCATTAGCAGGGTGGGGGCAGCAAATGAAAAACTGTTTTTT.

This clone was picked up a small number of times. The V call is TRBV4-1, the J call TRBJ1-2; the D gene is possibly TRBD1 (6 bases). Germline CDR1 is MGHRA and CDR2 is YSYEKL. V was clipped by 3 bases and J by 3 bases, with 17 bases between them. The CDR3 is made up of 16 amino acids. The CDR3 sequence is CASSQAWGGLDYGYTF. CDR3 DNA sequence: TGCGCCAGCAGCCAGGCGTGGGGGGGGCTTGACTATGGCTACACCTTC.

The DNA of the CDR3 is TGTGCCACCAGCAGAGATCGAGGGGGCCCCTCCTACAATGAGCAGTTCTTC. Its protein product is CATSRDRGGPSYNEQFF. V is TRBV15 and J is TRBJ2-1; 7 bases fit TRBD1. This CDR3 spans 17 amino acids. Germline V lookup: CDR1 LNHNV, CDR2 YYDKDF (reference sequence). V gave up 0 bases and J gave up 0 bases; unmatched junction bases: 5. The full variable domain, in which reference TRBV15 and TRBJ2-1 provide the parts outside the CDR3, is DAMVIQNPRYQVTQFGKPVTLSCSQTLNHNVMYWYQQKSSQAPKLLFHYYDKDFNNEADTPDNFQSRRPNTSFCFLDIRSPGLGDTAMYLCATSRDRGGPSYNEQFFGPGTRLTVL.

The V gene is TRBV7-9, the J gene TRBJ2-1; 10 bases align to TRBD2. V lost 5 bases to trimming and J lost 6 bases; unmatched junction nucleotides: 13. Germline V gives CDR1 SEHNR, CDR2 FQNEAQ (reference sequence). The CDR3 is made up of 17 amino acids. This CDR3 reads CASSTTLTSGLSNEQFF. CDR3 nucleotide sequence: TGTGCCAGCAGCACCACCTTGACTAGCGGGCTATCCAATGAGCAGTTCTTC.

The chain couples TRBV6-1 to TRBJ2-1; 9 bases map to TRBD1. The V gene's germline CDR1 is MNHNS and CDR2 SASEGT. After removal of 0 bases from V and 14 bases from J, the junction contained 5 bases not matched to a gene. The CDR3 is 13 amino acids. The CDR3 loop reads CASSEATGQGKFF. DNA of the CDR3: TGTGCCAGCAGTGAAGCAACGGGACAGGGCAAGTTCTTC.

This chain uses TRBV2 with TRBJ2-1; D is possibly TRBD2 (5 bases). The V gene lost 5 bases and the J gene lost 4 bases, with 15 bases spanning the gap. This CDR3 contains 15 residues. Germline V gives CDR1 SNHLY, CDR2 FYNNEI. For the CDR3, the DNA is TGTGCCAGCAGTCGGACGGGTGAGGGTTACAATGAGCAGTTCTTC. Protein sequence: CASSRTGEGYNEQFF.

The chain joins TRBV18 to TRBJ2-7; the match to TRBD1 covers 8 bases. V lost 3 bases and J lost 0; bases outside the gene matches: 4. This CDR3 is built from 15 residues. Germline V lookup: CDR1 KGHSH, CDR2 LQKENI. CDR3 DNA sequence: TGTGCCAGCTCACCGGGACAGGCTCCCTCCTACGAGCAGTACTTC. Encoded protein: CASSPGQAPSYEQYF.

The chain carries TRBV4-2 and TRBJ2-7; unclear D gene. Looked up from germline, CDR1 is LGHNA and CDR2 is YNFKEQ. Trimming cost V 0 bases and J 3 bases, with 12 bases left between them. This CDR3 is built from 15 residues. CDR3 region: CASSQDLVAGYEQYF. The CDR3 DNA reads as TGTGCCAGCAGCCAAGATTTAGTCGCCGGCTACGAGCAGTACTTC.

This chain uses TRBV27 with TRBJ2-7; no clear D gene. V lost 0 bases, J lost 2 bases, and 8 bases lay in between. The CDR3 sequence is 14 residues long. Germline CDR1 MNHEY, CDR2 SMNVEV (reference sequence). The CDR3 bases are TGTGCCAGCAGTTTATCTGGTACAGCCTACGAGCAGTACTTC. This codes for CASSLSGTAYEQYF.

The chain uses TRBV29-1 and TRBJ2-2, with D possibly TRBD2 on 5 matching bases. The CDR3 is made up of 13 amino acids. Germline V gene lookup returns CDR1 SQVTM and CDR2 ANQGSEA. The V and J ends lost 3 bases and 4 bases respectively, with 9 bases between them. DNA of the CDR3: TGCAGCGTTGAGCCGGACTCCACCGGGGAGCTGTTTTTT. This sequence encodes CSVEPDSTGELFF.

V and J are TRBV7-9 and TRBJ2-6, with TRBD1 as a possible D gene (5 bases). Germline V lookup: CDR1 SEHNR, CDR2 FQNEAQ (reference sequence). The CDR3 length is 13 residues. CDR3 region: CAGRASGANVLTF. In nucleotides, the CDR3 is TGTGCGGGCAGGGCGTCTGGGGCCAACGTCCTGACTTTC.

CDR3 protein: CASSSLRRESFAQYF. CDR3 coding DNA: TGTGCCAGCAGCTCCTTAAGAAGGGAGTCCTTCGCGCAGTATTTT. V and J are TRBV11-2 and TRBJ2-3; weak D call: TRBD2 (5 bases). The germline V gene encodes CDR1 SGHAT and CDR2 FQNNGV. This CDR3 comprises 15 residues. V was shortened by 4 bases and J by 10 bases, with 21 bases between the two germline ends.